Listed below are T cell receptor beta chains from one sample, sequenced in a study of T cells in Graves' hyperthyroidism and ophthalmopathy. TCRdb itself ran the multiplex PCR reads through MiXCR, one entry per CDR3 protein. The repertoire has about 840,000 distinct CDR3 sequences, around 39% of them found once; the top ten carry 7.5% to 9.5%. Input material: blood. Receptors were obtained from a young man with Graves' hyperthyroidism. Both conserved end residues are part of each CDR3. Fields, in order: D gene, J gene, clone size, V gene, CDR3 DNA, CDR3 protein. A D gene is named only where the DNA matches it firmly. A clone size is listed for some rows: how often the clone was seen (once, few, many), or a class if it is expanded.

d_call: TRBD1; j_call: TRBJ2-7; clone_size: -; v_call: TRBV6-5; cdr3_nt: TGTGCCAGCCACGTAGGGACAGGGTTATTTTGGTACTTC; cdr3_aa: CASHVGTGLFWYF
d_call: -; j_call: TRBJ2-7; clone_size: once; v_call: TRBV7-8; cdr3_nt: TGTGCCAGCAGCTCCGGGGGCATAGCCTACGAGCAGTACTTC; cdr3_aa: CASSSGGIAYEQYF
d_call: TRBD1; j_call: TRBJ1-6; clone_size: -; v_call: TRBV9; cdr3_nt: TGTGCCAGCAGCTCCGACAGGGCTAATTCACCCCTCCACTTT; cdr3_aa: CASSSDRANSPLHF
d_call: TRBD1; j_call: TRBJ1-2; clone_size: -; v_call: TRBV7-3; cdr3_nt: TGTGCCAGCAGCCCTAGCTTTGACAGGGCGGGCTACACCTTC; cdr3_aa: CASSPSFDRAGYTF
d_call: TRBD2; j_call: TRBJ2-7; clone_size: many; v_call: TRBV20-1; cdr3_nt: TGCAGTGCTACCTCGGGGGGGGCCTACGAGCAGTACTTC; cdr3_aa: CSATSGGAYEQYF
d_call: -; j_call: TRBJ1-1; clone_size: many; v_call: TRBV29-1; cdr3_nt: TGCAGCGTTGAAACCCTGAACACTGAAGCTTTCTTT; cdr3_aa: CSVETLNTEAFF
d_call: -; j_call: TRBJ1-4; clone_size: -; v_call: TRBV11-2; cdr3_nt: TGTGCCAGCAGCACCCACAGGGACGAAAAACTGTTTTTT; cdr3_aa: CASSTHRDEKLFF
d_call: TRBD2; j_call: TRBJ2-5; clone_size: many; v_call: TRBV15; cdr3_nt: TGTGCCACCAGCAGAGATGGGAGGGCCCAAGAGACCCAGTACTTC; cdr3_aa: CATSRDGRAQETQYF
d_call: -; j_call: TRBJ1-1; clone_size: many; v_call: TRBV29-1; cdr3_nt: TGCAGCGTTAAGAGGGACGGGGCTGAAGCTTTCTTT; cdr3_aa: CSVKRDGAEAFF
d_call: TRBD2; j_call: TRBJ2-5; clone_size: -; v_call: TRBV19; cdr3_nt: TGTGCCAGTAGGCAAACAAGCGGGGGAAGCCAAGAGACCCAGTACTTC; cdr3_aa: CASRQTSGGSQETQYF
d_call: -; j_call: TRBJ2-5; clone_size: -; v_call: TRBV7-9; cdr3_nt: TGTGCCAGCAGCTTAGTGGGTGGGAAGCAAGAGACCCAGTACTTC; cdr3_aa: CASSLVGGKQETQYF
d_call: -; j_call: TRBJ2-7; clone_size: -; v_call: TRBV4-3; cdr3_nt: TGCGCCAGCAGCCAAGAGTATCGGACCTACGAGCAGTACTTC; cdr3_aa: CASSQEYRTYEQYF
d_call: -; j_call: TRBJ1-5; clone_size: many; v_call: TRBV20-1; cdr3_nt: TGCAGTCCCTTCGAGGGGAATCAGCCCCAGCATTTT; cdr3_aa: CSPFEGNQPQHF
d_call: -; j_call: TRBJ2-6; clone_size: -; v_call: TRBV20-1; cdr3_nt: TGCAGTGCTAGAGCGGCAGGGGCCAACGTCCTGACTTTC; cdr3_aa: CSARAAGANVLTF
d_call: -; j_call: TRBJ2-5; clone_size: -; v_call: TRBV7-2; cdr3_nt: TGTGCCAGCACCTCGGGTGGGAGTTGGGAGACCCAGTACTTC; cdr3_aa: CASTSGGSWETQYF
d_call: -; j_call: TRBJ2-7; clone_size: many; v_call: TRBV2; cdr3_nt: TGTGCCAGCAGGCAGGGGCAAGGGGAGCAGTACTTC; cdr3_aa: CASRQGQGEQYF
d_call: -; j_call: TRBJ1-1; clone_size: many; v_call: TRBV29-1; cdr3_nt: TGCAGCGTTGAATACGGTACTGAAGCTTTCTTT; cdr3_aa: CSVEYGTEAFF
d_call: TRBD2; j_call: TRBJ2-7; clone_size: many; v_call: TRBV29-1; cdr3_nt: TGCAGCGTTTTCGGCGGGAGAAACGAGCAGTACTTC; cdr3_aa: CSVFGGRNEQYF
d_call: -; j_call: TRBJ2-5; clone_size: -; v_call: TRBV4-3; cdr3_nt: TGCGCCAGCAGCCAAGGGAGGGGGCGGGTAGGAGAGACCCAGTACTTC; cdr3_aa: CASSQGRGRVGETQYF
d_call: TRBD1; j_call: TRBJ1-3; clone_size: -; v_call: TRBV7-2; cdr3_nt: TGTGCCAGCAGCCCGCAGGGGGCTATCTCGGGAAACACCATATATTTT; cdr3_aa: CASSPQGAISGNTIYF
d_call: -; j_call: TRBJ1-6; clone_size: -; v_call: TRBV20-1; cdr3_nt: TGCAGTGCAAACAGGGTTAAATCACCCCTCCACTTT; cdr3_aa: CSANRVKSPLHF
d_call: TRBD1; j_call: TRBJ2-5; clone_size: few; v_call: TRBV7-9; cdr3_nt: TGTGCCAGCAGCGCTAGAGACAGGGGGCTCCAAGAGACCCAGTACTTC; cdr3_aa: CASSARDRGLQETQYF
d_call: -; j_call: TRBJ2-5; clone_size: -; v_call: TRBV10-3; cdr3_nt: TGTGCCATCCTCCGTCCGTTCCCGGAGACCCAGTACTTC; cdr3_aa: CAILRPFPETQYF
d_call: -; j_call: TRBJ2-5; clone_size: many; v_call: TRBV29-1; cdr3_nt: TGCAGCGTTGTCAGCCTGCAAGAGACCCAGTACTTC; cdr3_aa: CSVVSLQETQYF
d_call: -; j_call: TRBJ1-4; clone_size: -; v_call: TRBV7-9; cdr3_nt: TGTGCCAGCAGCTTAGCGCAGGGGAATGAAAAACTGTTTTTT; cdr3_aa: CASSLAQGNEKLFF
d_call: -; j_call: TRBJ2-5; clone_size: -; v_call: TRBV11-2; cdr3_nt: TGTGCCAGCAGCCCGGACGGTCCATGGACCCAGTACTTC; cdr3_aa: CASSPDGPWTQYF
d_call: TRBD2; j_call: TRBJ2-7; clone_size: many; v_call: TRBV4-1; cdr3_nt: TGCGCCAGCAGCCAGGGGACTAGCGGCTACGAGCAGTACTTC; cdr3_aa: CASSQGTSGYEQYF
d_call: -; j_call: TRBJ1-1; clone_size: many; v_call: TRBV29-1; cdr3_nt: TGCAGCGTTGGGGGTTACAGGGTTTCTGAAGCTTTCTTT; cdr3_aa: CSVGGYRVSEAFF
d_call: TRBD1; j_call: TRBJ2-7; clone_size: many; v_call: TRBV24-1; cdr3_nt: TGTGCCATCGCCGACAGGGGATCCTACGAGCAGTACTTC; cdr3_aa: CAIADRGSYEQYF
d_call: -; j_call: TRBJ1-1; clone_size: -; v_call: TRBV29-1; cdr3_nt: TGCAGCGTAGCGGAGGGGAGCGGCACTGAAGCTTTCTTT; cdr3_aa: CSVAEGSGTEAFF
d_call: -; j_call: TRBJ2-7; clone_size: many; v_call: TRBV25-1; cdr3_nt: TGTGCCAGCGCGATGGGGGGAGGCCTTTCCGAGCAGTACTTC; cdr3_aa: CASAMGGGLSEQYF
d_call: -; j_call: TRBJ2-7; clone_size: -; v_call: TRBV11-2; cdr3_nt: TGTGCCAGCAGGCCGATACTAGCCTACGAGCAGTACTTC; cdr3_aa: CASRPILAYEQYF
d_call: -; j_call: TRBJ2-7; clone_size: -; v_call: TRBV25-1; cdr3_nt: TGTGCCAGCACCCTGGGAGGTAGGCAGTACTTC; cdr3_aa: CASTLGGRQYF
d_call: TRBD1; j_call: TRBJ1-1; clone_size: -; v_call: TRBV10-2; cdr3_nt: TGTGCCAGCAGTTTATGGACAGGGAGTGAAGCTTTCTTT; cdr3_aa: CASSLWTGSEAFF
d_call: -; j_call: TRBJ2-2; clone_size: -; v_call: TRBV7-2; cdr3_nt: TGTGCCAGCAGCCTCATGACGGTCGGGGAGCTGCTTTTT; cdr3_aa: CASSLMTVGELLF
d_call: TRBD1; j_call: TRBJ1-1; clone_size: -; v_call: TRBV6-2/TRBV6-3; cdr3_nt: TGTGCCAGCTCATCGACAGGGTGGGAAAACACTGAAGCTTTCTTT; cdr3_aa: CASSSTGWENTEAFF
d_call: -; j_call: TRBJ2-7; clone_size: -; v_call: TRBV29-1; cdr3_nt: TGCAGCGGGGGGGGGGCTAGCCCCTACGAGCAGTACTTC; cdr3_aa: CSGGGASPYEQYF
d_call: TRBD1; j_call: TRBJ1-5; clone_size: once; v_call: TRBV5-1; cdr3_nt: TGTGCCAGCAGCTCGGGGACAGGCCGGAGCAATCAGCCCCAGCATTTT; cdr3_aa: CASSSGTGRSNQPQHF
d_call: -; j_call: TRBJ1-5; clone_size: many; v_call: TRBV7-8; cdr3_nt: TGTGCCAGCAGCACTAATAGCAATCAGCCCCAGCATTTT; cdr3_aa: CASSTNSNQPQHF
d_call: -; j_call: TRBJ2-2; clone_size: few; v_call: TRBV7-9; cdr3_nt: TGTGCCAGCAGACCACCGGGACGCCCCACCGGGGAGCTGTTTTTT; cdr3_aa: CASRPPGRPTGELFF
d_call: -; j_call: TRBJ1-2; clone_size: -; v_call: TRBV10-3; cdr3_nt: TGTGCCATCAGTGGACAGGAGCTAGGCGGCTACACCTTC; cdr3_aa: CAISGQELGGYTF
d_call: -; j_call: TRBJ1-1; clone_size: many; v_call: TRBV7-9; cdr3_nt: TGTGCCAGCAGTCTAGTTAGTGGAAACACTGAAGCTTTCTTT; cdr3_aa: CASSLVSGNTEAFF
d_call: TRBD2; j_call: TRBJ2-7; clone_size: -; v_call: TRBV7-9; cdr3_nt: TGTGCCAGCTCCCCGACTAGCGCACGATACTCCTACGAGCAGTACTTC; cdr3_aa: CASSPTSARYSYEQYF
d_call: -; j_call: TRBJ2-7; clone_size: -; v_call: TRBV11-3; cdr3_nt: TGTGCCAGCAGCCAGAGGGAACAGTCCTCCTACGAGCAGTACTTC; cdr3_aa: CASSQREQSSYEQYF
d_call: -; j_call: TRBJ1-3; clone_size: few; v_call: TRBV5-1; cdr3_nt: TGCGCCAGCAGCTCTGATGGGAGAACTGGAAACACCATATATTTT; cdr3_aa: CASSSDGRTGNTIYF
d_call: -; j_call: TRBJ2-2; clone_size: -; v_call: TRBV12-3/TRBV12-4; cdr3_nt: TGTGCCAGCAACCCGACAGGGAGGACCGGGGAGCTGTTTTTT; cdr3_aa: CASNPTGRTGELFF
d_call: -; j_call: TRBJ1-4; clone_size: -; v_call: TRBV5-1; cdr3_nt: TGCGCCAGCAGCGTGGAGGGGACCTCAGATGAAAAACTGTTTTTT; cdr3_aa: CASSVEGTSDEKLFF
d_call: -; j_call: TRBJ2-7; clone_size: many; v_call: TRBV12-3/TRBV12-4; cdr3_nt: TGTGCCAGCACCCTCCGGGACGGGGACTACGAGCAGTACTTC; cdr3_aa: CASTLRDGDYEQYF
d_call: TRBD1; j_call: TRBJ1-2; clone_size: many; v_call: TRBV2; cdr3_nt: TGTGCCAGCAGTGGTCACAGGGGGCATGGCTACACCTTC; cdr3_aa: CASSGHRGHGYTF
d_call: TRBD2; j_call: TRBJ2-7; clone_size: few; v_call: TRBV7-2; cdr3_nt: TGTGCCAGCAGCCGCGGGACTAGCAGGTCCCACGAGCAGTACTTC; cdr3_aa: CASSRGTSRSHEQYF
d_call: -; j_call: TRBJ2-5; clone_size: -; v_call: TRBV6-5; cdr3_nt: TGTGCCAGCAGTTTCTCGAAGGGGATTCAAGAGACCCAGTACTTC; cdr3_aa: CASSFSKGIQETQYF